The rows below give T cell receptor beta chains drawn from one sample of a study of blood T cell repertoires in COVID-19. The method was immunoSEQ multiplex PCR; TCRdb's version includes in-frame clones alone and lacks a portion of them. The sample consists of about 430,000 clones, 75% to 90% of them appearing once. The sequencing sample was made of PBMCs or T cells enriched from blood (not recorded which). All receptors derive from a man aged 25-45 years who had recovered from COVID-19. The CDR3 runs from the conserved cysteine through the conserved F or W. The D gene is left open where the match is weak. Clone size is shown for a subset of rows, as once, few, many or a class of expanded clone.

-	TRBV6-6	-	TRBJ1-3	TGTGCCAGCAATTCCCGCGGGCTAACTGGAAACACCATATATTTT	CASNSRGLTGNTIYF
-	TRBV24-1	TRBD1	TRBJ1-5	TGTGCCACCAGCCTCCCGACGGGTACAACAACAAATCAAGACAGGGTGGGCAATCAGCCCCAGCATTTT	CATSLPTGTTTNQDRVGNQPQHF
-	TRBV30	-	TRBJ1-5	TGTGCCTGGGCGACTGACGGGCAGCCCCAGCATTTT	CAWATDGQPQHF
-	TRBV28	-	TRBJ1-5	TGTGCCAGCACCACCAGCGGGCGGCCCCAGCATTTT	CASTTSGRPQHF
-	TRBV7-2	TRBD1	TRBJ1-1	TGTGCCAGCAGCATTAGACAGGGGTGGGGCACTGAAGCTTTCTTT	CASSIRQGWGTEAFF
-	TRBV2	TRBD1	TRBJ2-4	TGTGCCAGCAGTAATACAGGGGGTTTAGCCAAAAACATTCAGTACTTC	CASSNTGGLAKNIQYF
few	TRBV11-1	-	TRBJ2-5	TGTGCCAGCAGCGCAGCGGGCGGCCAAGAGACCCAGTACTTC	CASSAAGGQETQYF
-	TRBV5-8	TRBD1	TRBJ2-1	TGTGCCAGCAGCCCGGGACAGGACCCTTACAATGAGCAGTTCTTC	CASSPGQDPYNEQFF
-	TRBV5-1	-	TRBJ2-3	TGCGCCAGCAGCTTTGGTTTCCAGGCTAGCACAGATACGCAGTATTTT	CASSFGFQASTDTQYF
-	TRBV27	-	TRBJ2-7	TGTGCCAGCAGTTACAGGGGGGGCGAGCAGTACTTC	CASSYRGGEQYF
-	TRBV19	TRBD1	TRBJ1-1	TGTGCCAGTGGGATACAGGGGCTCTACACTGAAGCTTTCTTT	CASGIQGLYTEAFF